This TCR beta chain is from a study of T cell responses to AZD1222 COVID-19 vaccine. Study conclusions and caveats: Among vaccine-associated CD4 TCRs, coverage spanned spike, with dominance at 160-218 and 743-854.

Data came from immunoSEQ multiplex PCR; TCRdb stores just in-frame clones and leaves some out. This sample has 93,000 or so clones; 80% to 90% occur once, and the top ten carry more than 20%. Germline V gives CDR1 SGDLS, CDR2 YYNGEE. CDR3 size: 14 residues. V shed 4 bases and J shed 5 bases, with 15 bases lying between them. As concerns this clone: No antigen is known for it.

The genes are TRBV9 and TRBJ1-1; no definite D call. The sample in question was peripheral blood, obtained on day 0 of AZD1222 vaccination. This TCR was sampled from an adult in good health. The CDR3 bases are TGTGCCAGCAGCCCTTCGAGGGCTCGGACTGAAGCTTTCTTT. Its translation is CASSPSRARTEAFF.